This T cell receptor beta chain is from a study of hypomethylating agent response in myelodysplastic syndrome. Study overall: With a mean age of approximately 69 +/- 5.7 years, patients were most commonly cytogenetically diploid. Of about a dozen patients, 5 carried TET2, the most frequent mutation.

In germline, CDR1 is MNHEY, CDR2 SMNVEV (reference sequence). Germline trimming cut 7 bases from V and 0 bases from J; bases unmatched to any gene: 13. There are 19 residues in the CDR3. Two replicates of approximately 200 ng each gave 400 ng DNA per sample, survey resolution. Sequencing used immunoSEQ multiplex PCR; TCRdb keeps in-frame clones, though not all of them. The table has approximately 3,100 clones, 79% seen once. The J gene is TRBJ2-1, the V gene TRBV27; 12 bases are a match to TRBD2. This sequence originates from a human donor with myelodysplastic syndrome. The sample in question was bone marrow, obtained before or after starting hypomethylating agent treatment for myelodysplastic syndrome (not recorded which). The CDR3 region has the DNA TGTGCCAGCACAAGGAGACTAGCGGGGGACCTAACCTCCTACAATGAGCAGTTCTTC. Its translation is CASTRRLAGDLTSYNEQFF.